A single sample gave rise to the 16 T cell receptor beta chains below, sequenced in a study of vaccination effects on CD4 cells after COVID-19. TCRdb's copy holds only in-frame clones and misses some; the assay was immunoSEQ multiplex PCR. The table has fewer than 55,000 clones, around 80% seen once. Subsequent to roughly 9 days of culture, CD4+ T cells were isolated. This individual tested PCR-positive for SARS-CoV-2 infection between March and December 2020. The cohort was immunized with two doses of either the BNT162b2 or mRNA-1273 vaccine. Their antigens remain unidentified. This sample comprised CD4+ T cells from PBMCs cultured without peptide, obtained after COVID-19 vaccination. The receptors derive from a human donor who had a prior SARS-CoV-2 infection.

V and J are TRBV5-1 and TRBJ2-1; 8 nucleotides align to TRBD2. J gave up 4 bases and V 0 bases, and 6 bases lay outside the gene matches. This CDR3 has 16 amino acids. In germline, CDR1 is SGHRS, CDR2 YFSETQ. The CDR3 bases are TGCGCCAGCAGCTTGGAATCCCGGGGGGGGTACAATGAGCAGTTCTTC. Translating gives CASSLESRGGYNEQFF.

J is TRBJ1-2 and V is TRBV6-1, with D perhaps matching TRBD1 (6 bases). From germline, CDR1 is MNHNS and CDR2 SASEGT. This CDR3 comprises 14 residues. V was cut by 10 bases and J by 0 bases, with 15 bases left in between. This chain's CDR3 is CATKTQGSNYGYTF. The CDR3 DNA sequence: TGTGCCACCAAAACACAGGGTTCTAACTATGGCTACACCTTC.

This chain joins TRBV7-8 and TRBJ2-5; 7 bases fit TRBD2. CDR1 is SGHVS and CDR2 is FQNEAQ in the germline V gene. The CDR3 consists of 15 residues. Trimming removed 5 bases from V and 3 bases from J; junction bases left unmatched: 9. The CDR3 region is CASSRAGSGEETQYF. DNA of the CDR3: TGTGCCAGCAGCCGAGCGGGGTCCGGGGAAGAGACCCAGTACTTC.

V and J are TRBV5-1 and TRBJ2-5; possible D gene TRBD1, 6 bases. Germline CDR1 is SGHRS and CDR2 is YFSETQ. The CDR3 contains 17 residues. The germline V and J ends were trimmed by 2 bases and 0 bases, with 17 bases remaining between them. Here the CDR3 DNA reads TGCGCCAGCAGCTTTGGTCGTAGGGACACCTACCAAGAGACCCAGTACTTC. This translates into CASSFGRRDTYQETQYF.

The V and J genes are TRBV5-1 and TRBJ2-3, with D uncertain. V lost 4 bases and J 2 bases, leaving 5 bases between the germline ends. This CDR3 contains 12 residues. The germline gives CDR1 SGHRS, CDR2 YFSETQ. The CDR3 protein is CASSLYTDTQYF. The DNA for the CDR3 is TGCGCCAGCAGCCTCTACACAGATACGCAGTATTTT.

The CDR3 reads CASSMLGEYGEKLFF. CDR3 in DNA: TGTGCCAGTAGTATGCTGGGGGAATACGGCGAAAAACTGTTTTTT. The genes are TRBV19 and TRBJ1-4; D is perhaps TRBD1 (5 bases). The CDR3 totals 15 residues. The germline gives CDR1 LNHDA, CDR2 SQIVND (reference sequence). V was clipped by 3 bases and J by 8 bases, with 16 bases between them.

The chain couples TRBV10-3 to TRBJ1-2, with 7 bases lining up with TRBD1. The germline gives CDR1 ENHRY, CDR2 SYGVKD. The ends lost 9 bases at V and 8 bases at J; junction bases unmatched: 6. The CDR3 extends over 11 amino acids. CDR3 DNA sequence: TGTGCCATTTCGACAGGGTACGGCTACACCTTC. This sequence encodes CAISTGYGYTF.

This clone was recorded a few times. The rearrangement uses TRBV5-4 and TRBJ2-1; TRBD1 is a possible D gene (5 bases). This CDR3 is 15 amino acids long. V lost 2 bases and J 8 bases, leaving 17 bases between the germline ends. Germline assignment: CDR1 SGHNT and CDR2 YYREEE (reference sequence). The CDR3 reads CASSFGGAQMDEQFF. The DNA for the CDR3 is TGTGCCAGCAGCTTTGGTGGGGCCCAAATGGATGAGCAGTTCTTC.

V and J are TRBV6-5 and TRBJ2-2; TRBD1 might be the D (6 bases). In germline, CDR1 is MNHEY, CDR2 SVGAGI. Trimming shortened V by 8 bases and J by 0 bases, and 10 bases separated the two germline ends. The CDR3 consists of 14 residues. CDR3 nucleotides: TGTGCCAGCCGCGAGGGGGCGAACACCGGGGAGCTGTTTTTT. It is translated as CASREGANTGELFF.

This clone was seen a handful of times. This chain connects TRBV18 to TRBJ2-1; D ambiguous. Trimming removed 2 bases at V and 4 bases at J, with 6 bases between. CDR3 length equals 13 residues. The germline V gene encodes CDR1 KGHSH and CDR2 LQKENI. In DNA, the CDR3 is TGTGCCAGCTCACCAAACTATTACAATGAGCAGTTCTTC. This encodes CASSPNYYNEQFF.

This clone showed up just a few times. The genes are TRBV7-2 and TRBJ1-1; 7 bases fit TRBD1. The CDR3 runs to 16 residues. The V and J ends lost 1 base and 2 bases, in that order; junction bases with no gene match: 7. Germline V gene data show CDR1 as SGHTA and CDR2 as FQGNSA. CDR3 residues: CASSLGGRQGNTEAFF. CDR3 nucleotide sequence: TGTGCCAGCAGCTTAGGAGGACGACAGGGCAACACTGAAGCTTTCTTT.

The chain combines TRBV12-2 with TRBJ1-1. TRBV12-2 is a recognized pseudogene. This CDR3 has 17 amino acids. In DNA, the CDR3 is TGTGCAAGTCGCTCACGAGCGCCGGACTTAAAGAACACTGAAGCTTTCTTT. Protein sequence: CASRSRAPDLKNTEAFF.

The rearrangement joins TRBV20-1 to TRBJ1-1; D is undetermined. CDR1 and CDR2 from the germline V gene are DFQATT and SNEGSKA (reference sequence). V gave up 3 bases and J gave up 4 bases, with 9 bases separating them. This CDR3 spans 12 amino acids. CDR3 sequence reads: CSASRVGTEAFF. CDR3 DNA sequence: TGCAGTGCTAGTAGAGTGGGCACTGAAGCTTTCTTT.

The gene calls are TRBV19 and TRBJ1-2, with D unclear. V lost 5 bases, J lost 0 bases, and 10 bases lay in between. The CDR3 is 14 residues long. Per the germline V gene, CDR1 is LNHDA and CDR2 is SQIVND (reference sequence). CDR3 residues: CASSGRVTNYGYTF. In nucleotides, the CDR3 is TGTGCCAGTAGTGGACGGGTGACTAACTATGGCTACACCTTC.

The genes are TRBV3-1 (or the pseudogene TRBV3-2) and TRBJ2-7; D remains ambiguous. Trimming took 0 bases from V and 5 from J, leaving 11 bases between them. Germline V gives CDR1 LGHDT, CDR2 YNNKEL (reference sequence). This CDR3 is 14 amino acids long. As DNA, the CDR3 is TGTGCCAGCAGCCAAGATTCACATACCCACGAGCAGTACTTC. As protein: CASSQDSHTHEQYF.

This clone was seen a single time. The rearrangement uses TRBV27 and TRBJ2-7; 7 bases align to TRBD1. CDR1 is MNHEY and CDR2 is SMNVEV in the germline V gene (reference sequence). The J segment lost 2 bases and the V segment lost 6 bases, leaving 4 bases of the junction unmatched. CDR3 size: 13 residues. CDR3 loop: CASRRTGAYEQYF. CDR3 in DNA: TGTGCCAGCAGAAGGACAGGAGCCTACGAGCAGTACTTC.